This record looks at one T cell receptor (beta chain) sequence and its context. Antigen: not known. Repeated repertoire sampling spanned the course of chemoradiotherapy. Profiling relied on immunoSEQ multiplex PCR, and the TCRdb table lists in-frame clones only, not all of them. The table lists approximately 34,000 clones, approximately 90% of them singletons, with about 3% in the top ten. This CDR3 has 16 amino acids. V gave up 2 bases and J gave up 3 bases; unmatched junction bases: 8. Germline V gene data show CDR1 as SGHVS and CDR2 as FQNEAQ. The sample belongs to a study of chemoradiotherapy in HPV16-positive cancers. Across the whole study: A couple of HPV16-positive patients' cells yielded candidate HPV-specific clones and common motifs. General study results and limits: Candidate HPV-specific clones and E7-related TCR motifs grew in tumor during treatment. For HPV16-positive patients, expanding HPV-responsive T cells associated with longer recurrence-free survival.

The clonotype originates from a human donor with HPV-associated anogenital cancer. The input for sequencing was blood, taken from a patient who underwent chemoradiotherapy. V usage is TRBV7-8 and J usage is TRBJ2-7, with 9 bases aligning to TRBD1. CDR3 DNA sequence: TGTGCCAGCAGCTTACCCCGGGACAGGGAAGGCTACGAGCAGTACTTC. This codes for CASSLPRDREGYEQYF.